The entry below describes one TCR beta chain. This clone has just one count. Its recognized antigen is unknown. It has no much larger one-base neighbor in the sample; base qualities were not kept. Per the germline V gene, SGHRS is the CDR1 and YFSETQ is the CDR2. The CDR3, from cysteine to phenylalanine, totals 15 residues. Of the read, only the CDR3 DNA is kept; its 45 bases are in frame from base 1. The V end loses 0 bases and the J end loses 5 bases, and a stretch of 15 bases separates them. This sample was taken from a study of shared clonotypes between healthy human individuals (dated by TCRdb to the early 2020s). Regarding the research as a whole: The cohort included a few men and two women between 18 and 49 years of age. Per donor, three plates each were used for CD4 naive and CD4 memory, two for CD8 naive, and one for CD8 memory. The study deeply sequenced blood TCR repertoires of about 5 healthy adults to estimate repertoire size and the extent of clonotype sharing between individuals. To increase sequencing depth and limit assay-specific biases, different laboratories used diverse techniques to prepare libraries and sequence TCR repertoires. Leukapheresis yielded between about 0.94 and 10 billion PBMCs per donor. General study outcomes and caveats: Sharing across a handful of donors was observed for around 4.8% of naive CD4, 3.5% of naive CD8, 2.3% of memory CD4, and around 0.44% of memory CD8 clonotypes. Based on pairwise subsampling, the degree of clonotype sharing among donors was expected to be affected by sequencing depth. Larger estimated clonotype richness was generally found for naive subsets than for memory subsets. Sampling was restricted to blood, and TCR repertoires in tissue are likely to differ from TCR repertoires in blood. Because the study included only a small number of donors, the genetic and exposure-history diversity represented was limited. Even with the large sequencing depth, rarefaction of the sorted-subset datasets indicated that sequencing was incomplete. Compared with non-shared clonotypes, the clonotypes found in all four sorted-subset donors had higher generation probabilities.

TCR CDR3 regions were amplified from genomic DNA by multiplex PCR using the deep immunoSEQ assay. Extracted genomic DNA from each cell subset was distributed evenly across all wells of several immunoSEQ 96-well plates, and each plate was treated as a replicate. For sorted subsets, each replicate PCR was loaded with 200 ng genomic DNA, equivalent to about 30,000 T cell genomes. Purified libraries were measured with a Qubit 3.0 fluorometer, size-checked on a Bioanalyzer 2100, and measured again with the KAPA Library Quantification kit. Every immunoSEQ 96-well plate was sequenced on a dedicated single-read 150-cycle Illumina NextSeq 550 flow cell. From the authors' description of their analysis: Because only junctional sequences without quality scores were contained in the immunoSEQ output, filtering matching that applied to full-length reads could not be performed. Sequences were annotated with PyIR, a Python wrapper for IgBLAST v1.9, using IMGT germline references to assign V/J genes and CDR3. Any read was removed if the V/J assignment was weak (E-value above 1e-6), the CDR3 was missing, or the read contained stop codons, out-of-frame junctions, or ambiguous translated residues. V3J clonotypes were defined as sequences sharing the same inferred V gene, J gene, and CDR3 amino acid sequence. The percentage overlap between two repertoires was calculated by dividing the number of shared unique clonotypes by the size of the smaller repertoire. RTK rarefaction, the Chao1 estimator, and Recon v2.1 estimates of unobserved clonotypes were used to assess repertoire richness. OLGA was used to compute generation probabilities for all TCRbeta clonotypes that the gDNA method yielded from several donors. TCRdb mirrors the immuneACCESS table, restricted to in-frame sequences. Some clones are absent from its copies; in checked studies, under half trace to an unresolved V gene, and the reason for the others is unknown. The DNA was the basis for D and trimming; V, J and clone size are from that table. The sample table contains 1.6 million or so clones; only one count was recorded for about 96% of them. The ten largest clones take up 1.2% of the sample.

The donors were healthy, HIV-negative adults who had no recently reported acute infections or vaccinations. All donors were Caucasian adults living in Nashville, Tennessee, USA. Magnetic negative selection was used to enrich CD4+ T cells, after which naive cells were positively selected on CD45RA and the negative fraction became the memory subset. Blood was collected by leukapheresis, and PBMCs were isolated by Ficoll-Histopaque density gradient centrifugation and then cryopreserved in liquid nitrogen vapor phase. Analytical flow cytometry was used to check the purity and quantity of every magnetically sorted T cell population. From each sorted fraction, genomic DNA was isolated and quantified by UV absorbance on a Nanodrop 2000c.

The V and J segments used are TRBV5-1 and TRBJ2-7, with no D gene named confidently. The receptor was isolated from a man younger than 45 in good health. The sequencing input was naive CD4+ T cells sorted from blood. In light of the paper, this sample's cell subset or site label describes: CD45RA+ positively selected. The CDR3 reads as follows: CASSLDPALPNEQYF. The DNA reads as follows: TGCGCCAGCAGCTTGGACCCAGCACTCCCAAACGAGCAGTACTTC.